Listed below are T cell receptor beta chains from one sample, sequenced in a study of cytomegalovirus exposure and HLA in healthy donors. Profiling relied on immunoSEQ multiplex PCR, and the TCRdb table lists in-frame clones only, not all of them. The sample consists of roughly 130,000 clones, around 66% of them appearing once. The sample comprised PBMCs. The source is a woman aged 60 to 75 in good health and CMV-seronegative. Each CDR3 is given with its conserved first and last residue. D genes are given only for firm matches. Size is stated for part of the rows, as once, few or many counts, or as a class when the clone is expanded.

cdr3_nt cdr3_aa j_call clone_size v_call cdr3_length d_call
TGTGCCAGCAGTTCCCCCACAGGTCTTGGTTATAACTATGGCTACACCTTC CASSSPTGLGYNYGYTF TRBJ1-2 few TRBV28 17 NA
TGCAGCGTCGTAGACTTGACCCCGGATACGCAGTATTTT CSVVDLTPDTQYF TRBJ2-3 once TRBV29-1 13 NA
TGTGCCAGCAGCTCCGGGACATCACATTCACCCCTCCACTTT CASSSGTSHSPLHF TRBJ1-6 NA TRBV7-9 14 NA
TGCGCCAGCAGCAGGGACAGTAACTATGGCTACACCTTC CASSRDSNYGYTF TRBJ1-2 NA TRBV5-1 13 TRBD1
TGTGCCAGCAGTTACTCGCGGGGGGGGATGAACACTGAAGCTTTCTTT CASSYSRGGMNTEAFF TRBJ1-1 NA TRBV6-5 16 NA
TGCGCCAGCAGCTTGGGGGTCACAGGCGAGCAGTACTTC CASSLGVTGEQYF TRBJ2-7 NA TRBV5-1 13 NA
TGTGCCAGCAGCGAGGAACTAGCGGTGGTTCCCAATGAGCAGTTCTTC CASSEELAVVPNEQFF TRBJ2-1 NA TRBV7-2 16 TRBD2
TGTGCCAGCAGCGTAGATCCTGGACAGGGGGTCCCAAAACTGTTTTTT CASSVDPGQGVPKLFF TRBJ1-4 NA TRBV9 16 TRBD1
TGTGCCAGCACCGGGACAGGGGGATATACTGAAGCTTTCTTT CASTGTGGYTEAFF TRBJ1-1 NA TRBV6-1 14 TRBD1
TGTGCCAGCAGTTTAAGGCCCGGGGATCACCACGAGCAGTACTTC CASSLRPGDHHEQYF TRBJ2-7 few TRBV27 15 NA
TGTGCCAGTAGTCAACCGGGACAGACGTACGAGCAGTACTTC CASSQPGQTYEQYF TRBJ2-7 NA TRBV19 14 TRBD1
TGTGCCAGCAGCCAGGGGGCATCCGCACCCCTCCACTTT CASSQGASAPLHF TRBJ1-6 NA TRBV6-5 13 TRBD1
TGTGCCAGCATGCCGGGACAGGGCTCCTACGAGCAGTACTTC CASMPGQGSYEQYF TRBJ2-7 NA TRBV2 14 TRBD1
TGTGCCAGCTCACGATCCAGAAGCAATCAGCCCCAGCATTTT CASSRSRSNQPQHF TRBJ1-5 NA TRBV18 14 NA
TGTGCCAGCTCACAACGACTAGCGGGGTCCTCCTACAATGAGCAGTTCTTC CASSQRLAGSSYNEQFF TRBJ2-1 NA TRBV18 17 TRBD2
TGTGCCACCAGCAGAGCCCGGACAGGGGTCACAGATACGCAGTATTTT CATSRARTGVTDTQYF TRBJ2-3 few TRBV15 16 TRBD1
TGTGCCAGCAGCCTGAGAGGGGGGGAGTACTATGGCTACACCTTC CASSLRGGEYYGYTF TRBJ1-2 NA TRBV28 15 NA
TGCGCCAGCAGTAAAAGGGACACCCTGGGGGAGACCCAGTACTTC CASSKRDTLGETQYF TRBJ2-5 NA TRBV5-1 15 NA
TGTGCCAGCAGTCCGATAAAAGGGACAGGGGCGAGCAATCAGCCCCAGCATTTT CASSPIKGTGASNQPQHF TRBJ1-5 NA TRBV28 18 TRBD1
TGTGCCAGCAGTACGCGACAGGGAAGAACCGGGGAGCTGTTTTTT CASSTRQGRTGELFF TRBJ2-2 NA TRBV6-6 15 TRBD1
TGTGCCAGTAGGGAACGCGGGAGGGCCGTGGGGGAGCTGTTTTTT CASRERGRAVGELFF TRBJ2-2 NA TRBV19 15 TRBD2
TGTGCCAGCAGTTTATTAGGAAGGCGGACCCGGGGGGACACCGGGGAGCTGTTTTTT CASSLLGRRTRGDTGELFF TRBJ2-2 NA TRBV27 19 TRBD2
TGTGCCAGCAGCGAGGGGTCGCGTGGCTACACCTTC CASSEGSRGYTF TRBJ1-2 NA TRBV9 12 NA
TGTGCCAGCAGACCCGTAGACAGGGAAGGTACTGAAGCTTTCTTT CASRPVDREGTEAFF TRBJ1-1 NA TRBV27 15 TRBD1
TGTGCCAGCAGCTTAGTAGCACCGGGACTCCAGCGCCAAGAGACCCAGTACTTC CASSLVAPGLQRQETQYF TRBJ2-5 NA TRBV7-2 18 NA
TGTGCCAGCAGCCAAGTAAACCGGGACAGAAATGAAAAACTGTTTTTT CASSQVNRDRNEKLFF TRBJ1-4 NA TRBV4-2 16 TRBD1
TGTGCCAGCAGTTTAACCGGGACTAGCGGCTCCTACGAGCAGTACTTC CASSLTGTSGSYEQYF TRBJ2-7 few TRBV27 16 TRBD2
TGTGCCAGCAGCACGGGGACTAGCGGGAGGGAGCAGTACTTC CASSTGTSGREQYF TRBJ2-7 once TRBV7-3 14 TRBD2
TGTGCCAGCAGCCGAGTCGGGTCCTACGAGCAGTACTTC CASSRVGSYEQYF TRBJ2-7 NA TRBV27 13 NA